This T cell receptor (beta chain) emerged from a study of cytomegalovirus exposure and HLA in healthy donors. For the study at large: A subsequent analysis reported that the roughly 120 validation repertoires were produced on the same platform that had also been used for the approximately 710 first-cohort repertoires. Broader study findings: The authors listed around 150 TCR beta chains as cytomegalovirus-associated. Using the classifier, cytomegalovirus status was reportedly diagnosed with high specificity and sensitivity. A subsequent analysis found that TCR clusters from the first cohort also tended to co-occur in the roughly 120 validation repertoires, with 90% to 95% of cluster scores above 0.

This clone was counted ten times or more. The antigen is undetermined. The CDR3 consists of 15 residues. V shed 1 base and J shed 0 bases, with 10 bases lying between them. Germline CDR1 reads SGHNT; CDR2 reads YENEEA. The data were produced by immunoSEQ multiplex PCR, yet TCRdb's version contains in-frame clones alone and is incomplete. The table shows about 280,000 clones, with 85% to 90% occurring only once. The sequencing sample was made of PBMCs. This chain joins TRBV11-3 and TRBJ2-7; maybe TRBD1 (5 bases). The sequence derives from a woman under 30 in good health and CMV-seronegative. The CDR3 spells CASSLGDSPSYEQYF. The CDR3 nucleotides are TGTGCCAGCAGCTTAGGAGACAGTCCCTCCTACGAGCAGTACTTC.